Presented here are 28 T cell receptor beta chains from one specimen sequenced in a study of response to subunit inactivated influenza vaccine. MiXCR was run by TCRdb on the RT-PCR reads, yielding one entry per CDR3 protein. The table shows a few hundred thousand distinct CDR3 sequences, with around 13% occurring only once. The specimen was PBMCs from blood, collected roughly 13 days after vaccination. These receptors all stem from a man aged 45-65 years who received an inactivated influenza vaccine.

This clonotype occurred a few times. The chain combines TRBV4-1 with TRBJ2-2, with TRBD2 identical over 10 bases. This CDR3 region has 17 residues. CDR1 and CDR2 from the germline V gene are MGHRA and YSYEKL. The V segment lost 3 bases and the J segment 6 bases; nucleotides outside the gene matches: 10. Here the CDR3 DNA reads TGCGCCAGCAGCCAGGATCGACTAGCGGGCTTCCCCGGGGAGCTGTTTTTT. Translation: CASSQDRLAGFPGELFF.

The table lists this clonotype with a few counts. The gene calls are TRBV18 and TRBJ1-3, with a weak D call TRBD1 (5 bases). Deletions cut 11 bases from V and 0 bases from J, with 20 bases between. Germline V gene data show CDR1 as KGHSH and CDR2 as LQKENI. CDR3 length equals 16 residues. Written as DNA, the CDR3 is TGTGCCTCACAGCTCACCGGGGCCTCCTCTGGAAACACCATATATTTT. It translates to CASQLTGASSGNTIYF. The full variable domain, completed using reference TRBV18 and TRBJ1-3, is NAGVMQNPRHLVRRRGQEARLRCSPMKGHSHVYWYRQLPEEGLKFMVYLQKENIIDESGMPKERFSAEFPKEGPSILRIQQVVRGDSAAYFCASQLTGASSGNTIYFGEGSWLTVV.

The sample holds a few counts of this clonotype. V and J are TRBV19 and TRBJ2-3, with 11 bases that match TRBD2. The CDR3 is 16 residues long. Germline CDR1 is LNHDA and CDR2 is SQIVND (reference sequence). With 5 bases clipped from V and 2 bases from J, the junction kept 6 bases outside the gene matches. CDR3 sequence: CASSALAGVITDTQYF. For the CDR3, the DNA is TGTGCCAGTAGTGCACTAGCGGGAGTAATCACAGATACGCAGTATTTT.

This clonotype was recorded many times. The rearrangement uses TRBV6-6 and TRBJ2-1; D remains ambiguous. Trimming cost V 6 bases and J 10 bases, with 13 bases left between them. CDR1 is MNHNY, CDR2 SVGAGI, per germline (reference sequence). CDR3 length equals 12 residues. CDR3 sequence: CASRARMGEQFF. In DNA form, the CDR3 reads TGTGCCAGCAGGGCCCGAATGGGCGAGCAGTTCTTC.

This clonotype was counted only a few times. The gene calls are TRBV12-3 or TRBV12-4 and TRBJ1-2; 7 bases agree with TRBD1. This CDR3 is 15 amino acids long. V dropped 0 bases and J dropped 3; count of bases not matched to a gene: 4. As DNA, the CDR3 is TGTGCCAGCAGTTTAGCTCATGACAGGGACTATGGCTACACCTTC. Its protein is CASSLAHDRDYGYTF.

This clonotype was recorded at least ten times. The chain recombines TRBV6-1 with TRBJ1-2, with 7 bases aligning to TRBD1. The CDR3 runs 14 residues. Trimming at V came to 6 bases and at J to 1 base, leaving 5 bases not matched to a gene. Germline CDR1 and CDR2: MNHNS and SASEGT. Written as DNA, the CDR3 is TGTGCCAGCAGGCCCGGGACAGTTAACTATGGCTACACCTTC. This encodes CASRPGTVNYGYTF.

This clonotype was observed a few times. This chain links TRBV28 with TRBJ2-1, with 9 bases that match TRBD2. Looked up from germline, CDR1 is MDHEN and CDR2 is SYDVKM. V trimming: 2 bases; J trimming: 8 bases; junction bases outside the gene matches: 7. The CDR3 is 15 residues long. CDR3 in DNA: TGTGCCAGCAGTTTACTCGCGGGGGGGCCCTATGAGCAGTTCTTC. Its translation is CASSLLAGGPYEQFF.

This clonotype has a single count. This chain uses TRBV11-2 with TRBJ2-5; 11 bases are a match to TRBD2. V dropped 1 base and J dropped 1; count of bases not matched to a gene: 8. CDR3 size: 18 residues. CDR1 and CDR2 (germline): SGHAT, FQNNGV. The CDR3 loop is CASSLGPLAGGLQETQYF. CDR3 nucleotides: TGTGCCAGCAGCTTAGGCCCTCTAGCGGGGGGCCTCCAAGAGACCCAGTACTTC.

This clonotype was found a few times. V is TRBV18 and J is TRBJ2-4; D is uncertain. The length of the CDR3 is 17 residues. CDR1 is KGHSH and CDR2 is LQKENI in the germline V gene. V gave up 3 bases and J gave up 3 bases, with 18 bases separating them. The CDR3: CASSPTGVATYKNIQYF. The CDR3 DNA sequence: TGTGCCAGCTCACCGACGGGCGTAGCAACTTACAAAAACATTCAGTACTTC.

The sample holds a few counts of this clonotype. The chain uses TRBV4-1 and TRBJ1-4; D may be TRBD1 (5 bases). Germline loops: CDR1 MGHRA, CDR2 YSYEKL. V was pared by 1 base and J by 7 bases, with 16 bases between. The CDR3 covers 16 residues. CDR3 protein: CASSQVKGMSGEKLFF. The CDR3 region has the DNA TGCGCCAGCAGCCAAGTTAAGGGGATGAGCGGTGAAAAACTGTTTTTT.

This chain uses TRBV6-5 with TRBJ1-1, with D uncertain. CDR3 length: 13 residues. In germline, CDR1 is MNHEY, CDR2 SVGAGI. Trimming removed 2 bases at V and 7 bases at J, with 11 bases between. The CDR3 protein is CASSYAPGDEAFF. For the CDR3, the DNA is TGTGCCAGCAGTTACGCGCCCGGGGATGAAGCTTTCTTT.

CDR3: CASSLVQDTGELFF. CDR3 sequence (DNA): TGTGCCAGCAGTTTAGTACAGGACACCGGGGAGCTGTTTTTT. V is TRBV12-3 or TRBV12-4 and J is TRBJ2-2; D perhaps matches TRBD1 (5 bases). There are 14 residues in the CDR3. Trimming took 1 base from V and 3 from J, leaving 6 bases between them.

The chain couples TRBV11-2 to TRBJ1-5; 7 bases match TRBD1. CDR3 length equals 15 residues. Germline lookup yields CDR1 SGHAT and CDR2 FQNNGV. V shed 3 bases, J shed 3 bases, and the junction held 5 bases outside the gene matches. For the CDR3, the DNA is TGTGCCAGCAGCTTGTGGGGACAGTCCAATCAGCCCCAGCATTTT. This gives the protein CASSLWGQSNQPQHF.

This clonotype was recorded a few times. The chain links TRBV5-1 to TRBJ2-3; no clear D gene. Per germline, CDR1 SGHRS and CDR2 YFSETQ. This CDR3 has 13 residues. V dropped 3 bases and J dropped 0 bases, with 5 bases sitting between them. CDR3 residues: CASSSISTDTQYF. The CDR3, as DNA: TGCGCCAGCAGCTCCATTAGCACAGATACGCAGTATTTT. The full variable domain, rest sourced from reference TRBV5-1 and TRBJ2-3, is KAGVTQTPRYLIKTRGQQVTLSCSPISGHRSVSWYQQTPGQGLQFLFEYFSETQRNKGNFPGRFSGRQFSNSRSEMNVSTLELGDSALYLCASSSISTDTQYFGPGTRLTVL.

This clonotype showed up just a few times. This sequence joins TRBV5-1 and TRBJ1-2; 11 bases are shared with TRBD1. This CDR3 has 14 residues. Germline loops: CDR1 SGHRS, CDR2 YFSETQ. The J segment lost 6 bases and the V segment lost 4 bases, leaving 5 bases of the junction unmatched. The CDR3 region is CASSVGQGGDGYTF. The CDR3 DNA sequence: TGCGCCAGCAGCGTGGGACAGGGGGGCGATGGCTACACCTTC.

The chain carries TRBV3-1 and TRBJ2-1, with unresolved D. Trimming took 0 bases from V and 7 from J, leaving 10 bases between them. Germline-derived CDR1 and CDR2 are LGHDT and YNNKEL (reference sequence). The length of the CDR3 is 14 residues. The CDR3 DNA follows: TGTGCCAGCAGCCAAGATGGTAGAGAAAATGAGCAGTTCTTC. Translation: CASSQDGRENEQFF.

CDR3 loop: CASSLERRGGTQQYF. The CDR3 bases are TGTGCCAGCAGCTTAGAACGACGGGGGGGAACTCAGCAGTACTTC. The gene calls are TRBV11-2 and TRBJ2-7; 8 bases match TRBD2. Losses at the gene ends were 0 bases for V and 8 bases for J; bases not matched to a gene: 9. The CDR3 runs 15 residues. The germline V gene has CDR1 SGHAT and CDR2 FQNNGV.

This clonotype was counted between two and nine times. The chain recombines TRBV6-2 or TRBV6-3 with TRBJ2-3; D perhaps matches TRBD1 (5 bases). The germline V gene has CDR1 MNHEY and CDR2 SVGEGT. The V and J ends lost 6 bases and 10 bases respectively, with 17 bases between them. The CDR3 runs 13 residues. The CDR3 DNA sequence: TGTGCCAGCAGCCTAGGGGAACCCACACCGCAGTATTTT. This encodes CASSLGEPTPQYF.

This chain joins TRBV5-1 and TRBJ1-2; D is uncertain. The CDR3 consists of 13 residues. Trimming took 3 bases from V and 4 from J, leaving 10 bases between them. Per germline, CDR1 SGHRS and CDR2 YFSETQ. The CDR3 reads CASSSTTSYGYTF. CDR3 nucleotides: TGCGCCAGCAGCTCGACGACAAGCTATGGCTACACCTTC. The full variable domain, its missing parts supplied by reference TRBV5-1 and TRBJ1-2, is KAGVTQTPRYLIKTRGQQVTLSCSPISGHRSVSWYQQTPGQGLQFLFEYFSETQRNKGNFPGRFSGRQFSNSRSEMNVSTLELGDSALYLCASSSTTSYGYTFGSGTRLTVV.

The gene calls are TRBV7-8 and TRBJ1-4, with unresolved D. Germline V gene data show CDR1 as SGHVS and CDR2 as FQNEAQ. Trimming removed 2 bases at V and 5 bases at J, with 21 bases between. CDR3 size: 18 residues. CDR3 region: CASSLYLGAGVGNEKLFF. CDR3 in DNA: TGTGCCAGCAGCTTATATCTTGGTGCCGGGGTTGGAAATGAAAAACTGTTTTTT.

This clonotype was counted ten times or more. The chain links TRBV5-1 to TRBJ2-5; D gene uncertain. Germline V CDR1 and CDR2: SGHRS, YFSETQ. The CDR3 is 14 residues long. V was trimmed by 0 bases and J by 2 bases, leaving 8 bases between them. The CDR3 loop reads CASSLEAGQETQYF. The CDR3 DNA sequence: TGCGCCAGCAGCTTGGAGGCAGGACAAGAGACCCAGTACTTC.

This clonotype was counted between two and nine times. The gene calls are TRBV7-8 and TRBJ2-5, with a possible D match to TRBD2 (6 bases). The CDR3 consists of 15 residues. Germline values: CDR1 SGHVS, CDR2 FQNEAQ. V lost 5 bases to trimming and J lost 0 bases, with 13 bases between them. CDR3 sequence reads: CASSARLEDQETQYF. In DNA form, the CDR3 reads TGTGCCAGCAGCGCTAGACTAGAGGACCAAGAGACCCAGTACTTC.

This clonotype was observed a few times. The chain links TRBV20-1 to TRBJ2-4; D is unclear. V lost 3 bases to trimming and J lost 7 bases, with 13 bases between them. From germline, CDR1 is DFQATT and CDR2 SNEGSKA (reference sequence). The CDR3 contains 13 residues. CDR3 amino acids: CSASQIQWNIQYF. CDR3 in DNA: TGCAGTGCTAGCCAGATACAGTGGAACATTCAGTACTTC.

This clonotype was detected ten times or more. This rearrangement joins TRBV12-3 or TRBV12-4 to TRBJ2-3; D gene unclear. The V end lost 3 bases, the J end lost 2 bases, and 6 bases lay between the germline ends. CDR3 length: 13 amino acids. The CDR3 coding sequence is TGTGCCAGCAGTTTGAGAGACACAGATACGCAGTATTTT. This gives the protein CASSLRDTDTQYF.

The DNA for the CDR3 is TGTGCCAGCAGCAAAGAACAAGGCCGGGACAGGGAATCGGGGACTGAAGCTTTCTTT. Encoded protein: CASSKEQGRDRESGTEAFF. This chain joins TRBV21-1 and TRBJ1-1; the table's D call of TRBD1 was not tested on the DNA. TRBV21-1 is assigned pseudogene status. The CDR3 extends over 19 amino acids.

The chain uses TRBV9 and TRBJ2-1, with D perhaps TRBD2 (5 bases). The CDR3 has 15 amino acids. V was cut by 4 bases and J by 4 bases, with 15 bases left in between. CDR1 SGDLS and CDR2 YYNGEE come from the germline V gene. CDR3 in amino acids: CASSKGLGNYNEQFF. The CDR3, as DNA: TGTGCCAGCAGCAAAGGACTGGGGAATTACAATGAGCAGTTCTTC. Combining the CDR3 with reference TRBV9 and TRBJ2-1 gives the whole variable domain DSGVTQTPKHLITATGQRVTLRCSPRSGDLSVYWYQQSLDQGLQFLIQYYNGEERAKGNILERFSAQQFPDLHSELNLSSLELGDSALYFCASSKGLGNYNEQFFGPGTRLTVL.

This clonotype came up a few times. CDR3 in DNA: TGCAGTATTGGACGGTCAAGGTCCTACGAGCAGTACTTC. It encodes CSIGRSRSYEQYF. This rearrangement joins TRBV20-1 to TRBJ2-7; no definite D call. The germline CDR1 and CDR2 sequences are DFQATT and SNEGSKA (reference sequence). Trimming removed 8 bases at V and 1 base at J, with 15 bases between. CDR3 size: 13 residues.

A few counts support this clonotype. The CDR3 DNA follows: TGTGCCAGCAGCTCAGAGGTAGCCAAAAACATTCAGTACTTC. This encodes CASSSEVAKNIQYF. The V and J genes are TRBV9 and TRBJ2-4; no clear D gene. The V gene's germline CDR1 is SGDLS and CDR2 YYNGEE. CDR3 size: 14 residues. Trimming cost V 4 bases and J 0 bases, with 8 bases left between them.